Sequencing of this T cell receptor (beta chain) was carried out in a study of tissue T cells after allogeneic stem cell transplantation. Time point in this sample: mouse harvest day 7 after allogeneic transplant. The graft held 10^6 splenic CD5+ T cells and 10^7 T-cell-depleted bone marrow cells. Germline V CDR1 and CDR2: KGHTA, FQNQQP. The CDR3 has 14 residues. TCRdb's copy holds only in-frame clones and misses some; the assay was immunoSEQ multiplex PCR. This table has some 8,000 clones, 35% to 60% appearing once. Worth noting for this clone: Gene names follow the mouse nomenclature. The CDR3 extends 1 residue past the end of the read, so its final part is completed from the germline J gene.

The sequence was collected from a female BALB/c mouse given C57BL/6 T cells with graft-versus-host disease after an allogeneic hematopoietic cell transplant. Specimen: gut tissue. The chain is built from TRBV23 and TRBJ1-3; the table gives TRBD1 as D, unverified against the DNA. CDR3 DNA (partial): TGCTCCAGCAGTCAAGAGGGTTCTGGAAATACGCTCTAT. Translation: CSSSQEGSGNTLY. From start to end, the CDR3 is CSSSQEGSGNTLYF.